What follows are 10 T cell receptor beta chains derived from one specimen sequenced in a study of blood T cell repertoires in COVID-19. Sequencing was performed with immunoSEQ multiplex PCR; in TCRdb, only in-frame clones are kept and a portion is missing. The sample shows 250,000 to 300,000 clones, less than 90% of them seen only once. Sequencing was done on a sample of peripheral blood. These receptors all come from a man between 60 and 75 years old with acute or convalescent COVID-19.

This clone was seen more than once but under ten times. The chain has TRBV7-9 and TRBJ2-7; D is perhaps TRBD2 (6 bases). Germline V gene lookup returns CDR1 SEHNR and CDR2 FQNEAQ (reference sequence). This CDR3 is 15 amino acids long. Trimming took 1 base from V and 3 from J, leaving 13 bases between them. The CDR3 protein is CASSLGESGVYEQYF. The CDR3 nucleotides read TGTGCCAGCAGCTTAGGAGAATCGGGGGTCTACGAGCAGTACTTC. The variable domain in full, completed from reference TRBV7-9 and TRBJ2-7, reads DTGVSQNPRHKITKRGQNVTFRCDPISEHNRLYWYRQTLGQGPEFLTYFQNEAQLEKSRLLSDRFSAERPKGSFSTLEIQRTEQGDSAMYLCASSLGESGVYEQYFGPGTRLTVT.

This chain joins TRBV6-4 and TRBJ2-5; 7 bases align to TRBD2. Trimming removed 4 bases from V and 6 bases from J; junction bases left unmatched: 8. The CDR3 covers 14 residues. Germline CDR1 and CDR2: MRHNA and SNTAGT. CDR3 nucleotides: TGTGCCAGCAGTGGGGGAGGGCCGTGCCAGACCCAGTACTTC. It codes for CASSGGGPCQTQYF.

CDR3 sequence (DNA): TGTGCCAGCAGGTTGGGACTTAACAATGAGCAGTTCTTC. Translated, it gives CASRLGLNNEQFF. This chain links TRBV2 with TRBJ2-1; a weak D match, TRBD2 (6 bases). This CDR3 has 13 amino acids. V dropped 6 bases and J dropped 5 bases, with 11 bases sitting between them. The germline gives CDR1 SNHLY, CDR2 FYNNEI.

This clone was seen a single time. The chain has TRBV10-3 and TRBJ2-2, with D perhaps TRBD2 (6 bases). CDR1 and CDR2 from the germline V gene are ENHRY and SYGVKD. V gave up 4 bases and J gave up 6 bases, with 18 bases separating them. This CDR3 spans 16 amino acids. CDR3 in DNA: TGTGCCATCAGTGCCGCTACCCGGGGGAGGCCCGGGGAGCTGTTTTTT. Translation: CAISAATRGRPGELFF.

This chain uses TRBV5-1 with TRBJ2-1; the D gene is possibly TRBD2 (5 bases). V was trimmed by 1 base and J by 8 bases, leaving 13 bases between them. The V gene's germline CDR1 is SGHRS and CDR2 YFSETQ. The CDR3 length is 14 residues. The CDR3: CASSLYPGIDEQFF. The CDR3 nucleotides are TGCGCCAGCAGCTTGTATCCCGGGATCGATGAGCAGTTCTTC. Supplemented by reference TRBV5-1 and TRBJ2-1, the full variable domain reads KAGVTQTPRYLIKTRGQQVTLSCSPISGHRSVSWYQQTPGQGLQFLFEYFSETQRNKGNFPGRFSGRQFSNSRSEMNVSTLELGDSALYLCASSLYPGIDEQFFGPGTRLTVL.

This clone has only a few counts. V usage is TRBV12-2 and J usage is TRBJ1-5. TRBV12-2 is a listed pseudogene. The CDR3 extends over 16 amino acids. DNA for the CDR3: TGTGCAAGTCGCCCCAGGGAGGTCCTCGACAATCAGCCCCAGCATTTT. This gives the protein CASRPREVLDNQPQHF.

This chain joins TRBV4-1 and TRBJ2-1, with 14 positions matching TRBD2. Germline V gene data show CDR1 as MGHRA and CDR2 as YSYEKL. V gave up 3 bases and J gave up 6 bases; unmatched junction bases: 1. CDR3 length equals 15 residues. The CDR3 coding sequence is TGCGCCAGCAGCCATGGGACTAGCGGGAGCAATGAGCAGTTCTTC. As protein: CASSHGTSGSNEQFF.

The V gene is TRBV7-6, the J gene TRBJ2-2; tentatively, D is TRBD2 (6 bases). The CDR3 spans 14 residues. Germline CDR1 is SGHVS and CDR2 is FNYEAQ. Between the trimmed V and J ends, which lost 5 bases and 4 bases, there was a span of 11 bases. The CDR3 is CASSAAGSTGELFF. Here the CDR3 DNA reads TGTGCCAGCAGCGCAGCGGGTAGCACCGGGGAGCTGTTTTTT.

The rearrangement uses TRBV19 and TRBJ1-1; TRBD1 agrees at 7 bases. Germline V CDR1 and CDR2: LNHDA, SQIVND (reference sequence). Trimming took 5 bases from V and 0 from J; bases not matched to a gene: 6. The CDR3 is 15 amino acids. This CDR3 is CASSGQGVMNTEAFF. Written as DNA, the CDR3 is TGTGCCAGTAGTGGGCAGGGGGTAATGAACACTGAAGCTTTCTTT.

This clone was counted a single time. The J gene is TRBJ2-3, the V gene TRBV7-2; D is possibly TRBD2 (6 bases). Germline CDR1 and CDR2: SGHTA and FQGNSA. The V gene lost 6 bases and the J gene lost 2 bases, with 18 bases spanning the gap. This CDR3 is built from 16 residues. Here the CDR3 DNA reads TGTGCCAGCAGTTTGGGGGGAGGCCCCCCCACAGATACGCAGTATTTT. Its translation: CASSLGGGPPTDTQYF.